Each of the 27 T cell receptor beta chains below was sequenced from the same sample in a study of early stage breast cancer tumors. This table comes from immunoSEQ multiplex PCR, and its TCRdb copy is limited to in-frame clones, with some not included. The sample yields about 19,000 clones, around 80% seen once. Source material: blood. The receptors stem from a person aged 70 to 79 with breast cancer.

This clone is termed medium-sized. The V gene is TRBV9, the J gene TRBJ2-3; 9 bases agree with TRBD1. J lost 1 base, V lost 0 bases, and 3 bases had no gene match. The CDR3 has 16 amino acids. Germline-derived CDR1 and CDR2 are SGDLS and YYNGEE. The CDR3 DNA reads TGTGCCAGCAGCGTAGCGACAGGGGGAGGCACAGATACGCAGTATTTT. This translates into CASSVATGGGTDTQYF.

The chain links TRBV7-6 to TRBJ2-1, with a weak D call TRBD2 (5 bases). The V gene's germline CDR1 is SGHVS and CDR2 FNYEAQ. This CDR3 is 16 amino acids long. Trimming took 4 bases from V and 7 from J, leaving 20 bases between them. As DNA, the CDR3 is TGTGCCAGCAGCTCACTCCCCGGGGTTGGCGGGAATGAGCAGTTCTTC. Its protein product is CASSSLPGVGGNEQFF.

This chain connects TRBV18 to TRBJ2-5, with D hard to call. The length of the CDR3 is 13 residues. CDR1 is KGHSH and CDR2 is LQKENI in the germline V gene. Trimming removed 3 bases at V and 2 bases at J, with 7 bases between. CDR3 residues: CASSPASQETQYF. CDR3 coding DNA: TGTGCCAGCTCACCCGCTAGTCAAGAGACCCAGTACTTC.

There are a few counts of this clone. This rearrangement joins TRBV27 to TRBJ2-7; 8 bases are shared with TRBD1. The CDR3 length is 11 residues. V trimming: 8 bases; J trimming: 9 bases; junction bases outside the gene matches: 6. The germline V gene encodes CDR1 MNHEY and CDR2 SMNVEV (reference sequence). The CDR3 region has the DNA TGTGCCAGCGGGGACAGGACGGGGCAGTACTTC. Translated, it gives CASGDRTGQYF.

The rearrangement links TRBV13 to TRBJ2-1; tentatively, D is TRBD2 (7 bases). V was pared by 5 bases and J by 9 bases, with 23 bases between. From germline, CDR1 is PRHDT and CDR2 FYEKMQ (reference sequence). The CDR3 totals 16 residues. The CDR3 protein is CASSPRGRGRPGEQFF. CDR3 sequence (DNA): TGTGCCAGCAGCCCCCGCGGGCGGGGGCGCCCCGGTGAGCAGTTCTTC.

DNA of the CDR3: TGTGCCAGCAGCCGGGACAGAGGAAGCCAAGAGACCCAGTACTTC. Encoded protein: CASSRDRGSQETQYF. This chain links TRBV2 with TRBJ2-5, with TRBD1 matching 7 bases. This CDR3 is 15 amino acids long. After removal of 6 bases from V and 1 base from J, the junction contained 8 bases not matched to a gene. From germline, CDR1 is SNHLY and CDR2 FYNNEI.

This chain links TRBV6-6 with TRBJ1-3, with 7 bases that match TRBD1. V lost 6 bases and J lost 3; bases outside the gene matches: 8. The CDR3 consists of 15 residues. Germline lookup yields CDR1 MNHNY and CDR2 SVGAGI (reference sequence). CDR3 coding DNA: TGTGCCAGCAGCCTAAATAGGGGGCTTGGAAACACCATATATTTT. Translating it yields CASSLNRGLGNTIYF.

The chain employs TRBV7-9 and TRBJ2-3, with D maybe TRBD2 (5 bases). V lost 3 bases and J 3 bases, leaving 7 bases between the germline ends. The CDR3 extends over 13 amino acids. Germline V CDR1 and CDR2: SEHNR, FQNEAQ (reference sequence). In DNA form, the CDR3 reads TGTGCCAGCAGCTTGAGCGGTACAGATACGCAGTATTTT. It is translated as CASSLSGTDTQYF.

DNA for the CDR3: TGTGCCATCTCTGCGATAGAGGGTTCACCCCTCCACTTT. This encodes CAISAIEGSPLHF. The chain employs TRBV10-3 and TRBJ1-6; D is unclear. The CDR3 length is 13 residues. The V end lost 8 bases, the J end lost 9 bases, and 14 bases lay between the germline ends. Per the germline V gene, CDR1 is ENHRY and CDR2 is SYGVKD.

The chain links TRBV5-1 to TRBJ2-3, with 7 bases fitting TRBD1. There are 14 residues in the CDR3. The V gene end was trimmed by 4 bases and the J gene end by 0 bases; junction bases not matched to a gene: 2. Germline V CDR1 and CDR2: SGHRS, YFSETQ. The CDR3 loop is CASSLTGSTDTQYF. The CDR3 DNA follows: TGCGCCAGCAGCCTGACAGGGAGCACAGATACGCAGTATTTT.

This rearrangement joins TRBV28 to TRBJ2-7; 7 bases fit TRBD1. The CDR3 is 20 residues long. Looked up from germline, CDR1 is MDHEN and CDR2 is SYDVKM. Losses at the gene ends were 0 bases for V and 3 bases for J; bases not matched to a gene: 20. DNA of the CDR3: TGTGCCAGCAGTTTATGGGAGCCGACTTGGCTCGACAGGGTTCACTACGAGCAGTACTTC. It yields the protein CASSLWEPTWLDRVHYEQYF.

The gene calls are TRBV5-1 and TRBJ2-2; a weak D match, TRBD1 (5 bases). CDR3 length equals 14 residues. Germline CDR1 reads SGHRS; CDR2 reads YFSETQ. V was pared by 6 bases and J by 6 bases, with 15 bases between. The CDR3 DNA reads as TGCGCCAGCACTAAGGACATCGCGTCCGGGGAGCTGTTTTTT. This gives the protein CASTKDIASGELFF.

The chain links TRBV5-4 to TRBJ1-1; D is unresolved. V shed 4 bases and J shed 0 bases, with 13 bases lying between them. Per the germline V gene, CDR1 is SGHNT and CDR2 is YYREEE (reference sequence). The CDR3 loop spans 15 amino acids. CDR3 in amino acids: CASSAPSTLNTEAFF. The CDR3, as DNA: TGTGCCAGCAGCGCCCCCTCGACATTGAACACTGAAGCTTTCTTT.

The chain carries TRBV6-7 and TRBJ1-6; TRBD1 matches at 7 bases. TRBV6-7 has ORF status, its function being uncertain. The CDR3 has 16 residues. The trim removed 5 bases at V and 5 bases at J, leaving 9 bases unmatched. The CDR3 DNA is TGTGCCAGCAGTCCACTCGACAGGGTGGATAATTCACCCCTCCACTTT. Translated: CASSPLDRVDNSPLHF.

The chain uses TRBV5-5 and TRBJ1-5; no reliable D call. CDR1 SGHKS and CDR2 YYEKEE come from the germline V gene (reference sequence). The ends were cut back, 4 bases at V and 5 bases at J, with 16 bases in the middle. The CDR3 spans 15 residues. CDR3 nucleotides: TGTGCCAGCAGCCCAGGTCAGGTCTGGGATCAGCCCCAGCATTTT. Protein product: CASSPGQVWDQPQHF.

V is TRBV2 and J is TRBJ1-2; D ambiguous. This CDR3 has 14 residues. The germline gives CDR1 SNHLY, CDR2 FYNNEI. Trimming removed 7 bases from V and 8 bases from J, with 20 bases in between. The CDR3 DNA reads as TGTGCCAGCACCCCCGAGGGCCAGGCGACGGGCTACACCTTC. Translated, it gives CASTPEGQATGYTF. Filled out from reference TRBV2 and TRBJ1-2, the complete variable domain reads EPEVTQTPSHQVTQMGQEVILRCVPISNHLYFYWYRQILGQKVEFLVSFYNNEISEKSEIFDDQFSVERPDGSNFTLKIRSTKLEDSAMYFCASTPEGQATGYTFGSGTRLTVV.

V gene TRBV6-1 combines with J gene TRBJ1-1; D is uncertain. This CDR3 is built from 12 residues. V lost 0 bases and J lost 10, with 9 bases in between. CDR1 is MNHNS and CDR2 is SASEGT in the germline V gene. Here the CDR3 DNA reads TGTGCCAGCAGTGAAGCCTTCCCGGGAGCTTTCTTT. Its protein is CASSEAFPGAFF.

The V call is TRBV6-1, the J call TRBJ1-3, with D possibly being TRBD1 (5 bases). Germline lookup yields CDR1 MNHNS and CDR2 SASEGT. There are 16 residues in the CDR3. Trimming removed 3 bases at V and 0 bases at J, with 12 bases between. CDR3 loop: CASSDRGRASGNTIYF. The DNA of the CDR3 is TGTGCCAGCAGTGATAGGGGAAGAGCCTCTGGAAACACCATATATTTT.

The CDR3 sequence is CAISESKGATNTEAFF. The CDR3 DNA is TGTGCCATCAGTGAGTCGAAAGGGGCGACGAACACTGAAGCTTTCTTT. The chain employs TRBV10-3 and TRBJ1-1; tentatively, D is TRBD1 (5 bases). Trimming left V 0 bases short and J 1 base short, with 12 bases between. The length of the CDR3 is 16 residues. The germline V gene encodes CDR1 ENHRY and CDR2 SYGVKD.

The chain combines TRBV6-5 with TRBJ1-6, with a tentative D call TRBD1 (5 bases). The CDR3 contains 14 residues. Trimming removed 5 bases from V and 4 bases from J, with 9 bases in between. From germline, CDR1 is MNHEY and CDR2 SVGAGI. CDR3: CASSRQRYNSPLHF. CDR3 sequence (DNA): TGTGCCAGCAGTCGACAGAGATATAATTCACCCCTCCACTTT.

The chain carries TRBV7-8 and TRBJ1-3; D unresolved. The ends were cut back, 2 bases at V and 9 bases at J, with 11 bases in the middle. Germline CDR1 is SGHVS and CDR2 is FQNEAQ. The CDR3 contains 13 residues. CDR3 residues: CASSLREGATIYF. CDR3 nucleotides: TGTGCCAGCAGCTTAAGGGAGGGCGCCACCATATATTTT.

This clone was counted once. Other nucleotide sequences from this sample produce the same CDR3. V usage is TRBV5-4 and J usage is TRBJ2-7; D gene unclear. The CDR3 is made up of 13 amino acids. V was cut by 0 bases and J by 3 bases, with 7 bases left in between. The germline V gene encodes CDR1 SGHNT and CDR2 YYREEE (reference sequence). This CDR3 reads CASSLAGSYEQYF. The CDR3 DNA follows: TGTGCCAGCAGCTTGGCCGGTAGCTACGAGCAGTACTTC.

The chain joins TRBV28 to TRBJ2-6; D unclear. Germline CDR1 is MDHEN and CDR2 is SYDVKM. Deletions cut 5 bases from V and 0 bases from J, with 5 bases between. The CDR3 runs 14 residues. CDR3 amino acids: CASSEHSGANVLTF. The CDR3 nucleotides read TGTGCCAGCAGTGAGCACTCTGGGGCCAACGTCCTGACTTTC.

This chain joins TRBV5-1 and TRBJ1-2; D may be TRBD1 (6 bases). The CDR3 loop spans 14 amino acids. CDR1 is SGHRS and CDR2 is YFSETQ in the germline V gene. Trimming cost V 0 bases and J 4 bases, with 10 bases left between them. The CDR3 DNA reads as TGCGCCAGCAGCTTGGGACAGGCCTCCTATGGCTACACCTTC. This codes for CASSLGQASYGYTF.

CDR3 in amino acids: CASSSGGRGREEKLFF. The CDR3 DNA is TGTGCCAGCAGTTCGGGTGGCAGGGGGCGGGAGGAAAAACTGTTTTTT. The chain is built from TRBV28 and TRBJ1-4; TRBD1 agrees at 8 bases. The J segment lost 8 bases and the V segment lost 4 bases, leaving 12 bases of the junction unmatched. The CDR3 length is 16 residues. The germline gives CDR1 MDHEN, CDR2 SYDVKM.

The CDR3 protein is CASSFSTRQETQYF. The CDR3 DNA is TGTGCCAGCAGCTTTTCTACTCGCCAAGAGACCCAGTACTTC. The V call is TRBV5-4, the J call TRBJ2-5; D gene ambiguous. The CDR3 extends over 14 amino acids. V lost 2 bases and J 1 base, leaving 9 bases between the germline ends. Germline CDR1 and CDR2: SGHNT and YYREEE (reference sequence).

The chain couples TRBV28 to TRBJ2-1, with D perhaps matching TRBD2 (5 bases). CDR3 length: 17 amino acids. The germline V and J ends were trimmed by 2 bases and 0 bases, with 14 bases remaining between them. Germline V lookup: CDR1 MDHEN, CDR2 SYDVKM. CDR3 nucleotide sequence: TGTGCCAGCAGTTTAACCGTGGGAGTTAGCTCCTACAATGAGCAGTTCTTC. Amino acid sequence: CASSLTVGVSSYNEQFF.